These 12 T cell receptor beta chains share one sample of origin, sequenced in a study of control samples from healthy donors and cancer patients. Clones were read by immunoSEQ multiplex PCR, and TCRdb kept only the in-frame ones, dropping some. The sample yields around 100,000 clones, roughly nine tenths seen once. Source material: blood. The receptor set was obtained from a woman between 50 and 59 years old in good health.

The rearrangement links TRBV7-2 to TRBJ2-2; D is unclear. Trimming cost V 7 bases and J 6 bases, with 9 bases left between them. This CDR3 spans 12 amino acids. In germline, CDR1 is SGHTA, CDR2 FQGNSA. The CDR3 here is CASTSQSGELFF. In DNA, the CDR3 is TGTGCCAGCACCAGTCAATCCGGGGAGCTGTTTTTT.

This chain joins TRBV27 and TRBJ1-2; 7 nucleotides align to TRBD1. CDR1 and CDR2 from the germline V gene are MNHEY and SMNVEV (reference sequence). The ends lost 4 bases at V and 7 bases at J; junction bases unmatched: 6. The CDR3 consists of 13 residues. The CDR3 spells CASSWDSRSGYTF. Here the CDR3 DNA reads TGTGCCAGCAGTTGGGACAGCCGAAGTGGCTACACCTTC.

Only a few counts were recorded for this clone. V usage is TRBV25-1 and J usage is TRBJ1-2, with 8 positions matching TRBD1. CDR1 and CDR2 (germline): MGHDK, SYGVNS. V lost 7 bases, J lost 0 bases, and 4 bases stayed unmatched. The length of the CDR3 is 14 residues. CDR3 residues: CASIRQGTNYGYTF. For the CDR3, the DNA is TGTGCCAGCATCCGACAGGGGACTAACTATGGCTACACCTTC.

The rearrangement links TRBV7-9 to TRBJ2-5, with 9 bases matching TRBD2. The V and J ends lost 1 base and 3 bases, in that order; junction bases with no gene match: 9. The CDR3 length is 17 residues. The germline gives CDR1 SEHNR, CDR2 FQNEAQ (reference sequence). CDR3 DNA sequence: TGTGCCAGCAGCTTAGAACGGTGGACTAGCGCCGAAGAGACCCAGTACTTC. It codes for CASSLERWTSAEETQYF.

V and J are TRBV7-3 and TRBJ2-5; TRBD2 matches at 8 bases. This CDR3 has 14 amino acids. The J segment lost 5 bases and the V segment lost 5 bases, leaving 7 bases of the junction unmatched. Germline assignment: CDR1 SGHTA and CDR2 FQGTGA. CDR3 DNA: TGTGCCAGCAGCCCCGGGGGGGCGGGGGAGACCCAGTACTTC. Residues: CASSPGGAGETQYF.

This clone was observed a handful of times. The rearrangement uses TRBV5-1 and TRBJ1-2; 9 bases match TRBD1. Germline V lookup: CDR1 SGHRS, CDR2 YFSETQ. This CDR3 comprises 14 residues. V was clipped by 1 base and J by 10 bases; unmatched bases: 8. This CDR3 reads CASSLNPSQGAYTF. CDR3 coding DNA: TGCGCCAGCAGCTTGAACCCCTCACAGGGGGCCTACACCTTC.

This chain links TRBV30 with TRBJ2-5; D ambiguous. V was shortened by 4 bases and J by 7 bases, with 13 bases between the two germline ends. This CDR3 has 12 amino acids. Germline V gene sequence: CDR1 GTSNPN, CDR2 SVGIG (reference sequence). CDR3 DNA sequence: TGTGCCTGGAACGGTCTGGATGTGACCCAGTACTTC. It yields the protein CAWNGLDVTQYF.

The chain links TRBV14 to TRBJ2-2, with D possibly being TRBD2 (5 bases). This CDR3 contains 14 residues. Per the germline V gene, CDR1 is SGHDN and CDR2 is FVKESK. Between the trimmed V and J ends, which lost 1 base and 6 bases, there was a span of 9 bases. In nucleotides, the CDR3 is TGTGCCAGCAGCCAAGTGATCGGGGCCGGGGAGCTGTTTTTT. This sequence encodes CASSQVIGAGELFF.

This clone showed up just a few times. V usage is TRBV11-2 and J usage is TRBJ1-1, with TRBD1 matching over 8 bases. The CDR3 totals 16 residues. CDR1 and CDR2 (germline): SGHAT, FQNNGV. Trimming cost V 1 base and J 4 bases; bases outside gene matches: 8. CDR3 in amino acids: CASSLGSGGEGTEAFF. The CDR3 DNA reads as TGTGCCAGCAGCTTAGGGTCAGGGGGCGAAGGCACTGAAGCTTTCTTT.

This chain links TRBV5-4 with TRBJ1-2; D is unclear. V gave up 0 bases and J gave up 2 bases, with 11 bases separating them. CDR1 is SGHNT, CDR2 YYREEE, per germline (reference sequence). CDR3 length equals 15 residues. The CDR3 nucleotides are TGTGCCAGCAGCTTGGGGGCCCAAATAAACTATGGCTACACCTTC. Its translation is CASSLGAQINYGYTF.

The rearrangement uses TRBV6-5 and TRBJ1-1; D ambiguous. In germline, CDR1 is MNHEY, CDR2 SVGAGI. This CDR3 has 13 residues. V was clipped by 6 bases and J by 1 base, with 9 bases between them. CDR3 nucleotide sequence: TGTGCCAGCAGCCCCTCGTGGAACACTGAAGCTTTCTTT. Amino acids: CASSPSWNTEAFF.

This rearrangement joins TRBV5-1 to TRBJ2-2, with D possibly TRBD2 on 6 matching bases. This CDR3 comprises 17 residues. The ends were cut back, 0 bases at V and 10 bases at J, with 22 bases in the middle. The germline V gene encodes CDR1 SGHRS and CDR2 YFSETQ. The CDR3 loop is CASSLVPPGLSEEELFF. In DNA form, the CDR3 reads TGCGCCAGCAGCTTGGTACCCCCGGGACTGTCCGAGGAGGAGCTGTTTTTT.